This TCR beta chain was identified in a study of blood T cells in healthy people across ages. A second PCR of about 6 to 12 cycles used a sample-barcoded 5' primer and a J-beta primer mix. TCRdb called the 5' RACE reads again in MiXCR, with one record for every CDR3 protein. The table has around 1.7 million distinct CDR3 sequences, roughly 27% seen once. V was pared by 5 bases and J by 5 bases, with 20 bases of the junction left unmatched. The CDR3 spans 17 residues. From germline, CDR1 is DFQATT and CDR2 SNEGSKA (reference sequence). Sequences were obtained from blood. The sequence was obtained from a woman between 25 and 40 years old in good health. This chain uses TRBV20-1 with TRBJ2-5; 7 positions agree with TRBD2. For the CDR3, the DNA is TGCAGTGCTGCCGTGATCGGGGGTAGCGGGCGAAGGGAGACCCAGTACTTC. Translating it yields CSAAVIGGSGRRETQYF.